This section outlines one T cell receptor beta chain sequence together with its context. This record comes from a study of CD8+ T cells in alopecia areata. TCR sequencing used cDNA made by reverse transcription of extracted RNA. Some clones are missing from TCRdb's copy, which holds only in-frame ones; the method was immunoSEQ multiplex PCR. The data contain fewer than 150,000 clones, roughly 63% of them singletons. The treatment here: oral pan-JAK inhibitor, 5-10 mg twice daily. The ends lost 4 bases at V and 2 bases at J; junction bases unmatched: 11. This CDR3 comprises 17 residues. CDR1 is SGHRS, CDR2 YFSETQ, per germline.

V gene TRBV5-1 combines with J gene TRBJ2-3, with TRBD2 matching over 9 bases. The receptor was derived from a human donor with alopecia areata. The sequences come from CD8+ T cells sorted from blood, collected at week 4, from a patient treated with tofacitinib. CDR3: CASSDGTAGGLTDTQYF. The CDR3 DNA reads TGCGCCAGCAGCGACGGCACAGCGGGGGGCCTCACAGATACGCAGTATTTT. The full variable domain, completed using reference TRBV5-1 and TRBJ2-3, is KAGVTQTPRYLIKTRGQQVTLSCSPISGHRSVSWYQQTPGQGLQFLFEYFSETQRNKGNFPGRFSGRQFSNSRSEMNVSTLELGDSALYLCASSDGTAGGLTDTQYFGPGTRLTVL.